These 27 T cell receptor beta chains originate from one sample sequenced in a study of beta chain features in type 1 diabetes (dated by TCRdb to 2016 to 2019). Libraries were prepared through the immunoSEQ multiplex PCR assay. The entire isolated RNA was reverse transcribed using the High Capacity cDNA Reverse Transcription Kit, and thus expressed TCRB transcripts were sequenced. This immuneACCESS table, as held by TCRdb, lists in-frame sequences with V and J called but not all clones. Of the missing ones, under half trace to an unresolved V gene in checked studies; the others have no known cause. The sample includes under 950,000 clones, with under 20% observed a single time. 0.02% to 0.025% of the sample belongs to the ten largest clones. Sequenced input: naive CD4+ T cells from blood. This specimen's cell subset or site label, per the study, means: true naive CD4+ T cells. These receptors all stem from a woman between 18 and 30 years old in good health.

This clone was detected only a few times. V usage is TRBV15 and J usage is TRBJ2-5; D ambiguous. In germline, CDR1 is LNHNV, CDR2 YYDKDF (reference sequence). Trimming stripped 1 base from V and 2 bases from J, with 11 bases between. This CDR3 has 15 amino acids. CDR3 protein: CATSRAQAVQETQYF. In DNA form, the CDR3 reads TGTGCCACCAGCAGAGCCCAGGCAGTACAAGAGACCCAGTACTTC. The whole variable domain, remainder taken from reference TRBV15 and TRBJ2-5, is DAMVIQNPRYQVTQFGKPVTLSCSQTLNHNVMYWYQQKSSQAPKLLFHYYDKDFNNEADTPDNFQSRRPNTSFCFLDIRSPGLGDTAMYLCATSRAQAVQETQYFGPGTRLLVL.

This clone has only a few counts. The chain couples TRBV11-3 to TRBJ2-6, with 7 bases that match TRBD2. The CDR3 has 15 residues. Germline assignment: CDR1 SGHNT and CDR2 YENEEA. After removal of 5 bases from V and 3 bases from J, the junction contained 4 bases not matched to a gene. The CDR3 is CASSPAGVGANVLTF. Written as DNA, the CDR3 is TGTGCCAGCAGCCCCGCGGGGGTTGGGGCCAACGTCCTGACTTTC.

The chain uses TRBV18 and TRBJ1-1; D call uncertain. Germline CDR1 is KGHSH and CDR2 is LQKENI. Trimming pared 6 bases from V and 6 bases from J, leaving 11 bases between. The length of the CDR3 is 12 residues. CDR3 sequence (DNA): TGTGCCAGCTCTCCCAAGGTCGCTGAAGCTTTCTTT. This sequence encodes CASSPKVAEAFF. The entire variable domain, with the rest obtained from reference TRBV18 and TRBJ1-1, is as follows: NAGVMQNPRHLVRRRGQEARLRCSPMKGHSHVYWYRQLPEEGLKFMVYLQKENIIDESGMPKERFSAEFPKEGPSILRIQQVVRGDSAAYFCASSPKVAEAFFGQGTRLTVV.

This clone was counted only a few times. V and J are TRBV28 and TRBJ2-5; no firm D call. This CDR3 contains 13 residues. Germline CDR1 reads MDHEN; CDR2 reads SYDVKM. V gave up 2 bases and J gave up 5 bases, with 9 bases separating them. The CDR3 region is CASSLDQTETQYF. In DNA, the CDR3 is TGTGCCAGCAGTTTAGATCAGACGGAGACCCAGTACTTC.

This clone was seen more than once but under ten times. J is TRBJ1-5 and V is TRBV10-3; D may be TRBD1 (6 bases). CDR3 length: 13 residues. Trimming shortened V by 10 bases and J by 0 bases, and 10 bases separated the two germline ends. Germline assignment: CDR1 ENHRY and CDR2 SYGVKD. CDR3 coding DNA: TGTGCCACCTCGGGGGCTAGCAATCAGCCCCAGCATTTT. It encodes CATSGASNQPQHF.

This clone was observed a few times. The J gene is TRBJ1-2, the V gene TRBV5-1, with D hard to call. The CDR3 extends over 13 amino acids. V lost 1 base and J 7 bases, leaving 11 bases between the germline ends. Germline CDR1 and CDR2: SGHRS and YFSETQ. The CDR3 is CASSLTWMGGYTF. CDR3 nucleotides: TGCGCCAGCAGCTTGACCTGGATGGGTGGCTACACCTTC. Using reference TRBV5-1 and TRBJ1-2 for the parts outside the CDR3, the full variable domain is KAGVTQTPRYLIKTRGQQVTLSCSPISGHRSVSWYQQTPGQGLQFLFEYFSETQRNKGNFPGRFSGRQFSNSRSEMNVSTLELGDSALYLCASSLTWMGGYTFGSGTRLTVV.

This clone was seen a few times. This sequence joins TRBV10-3 and TRBJ2-7, with 7 bases identical to TRBD1. With 8 bases clipped from V and 6 bases from J, the junction kept 7 bases outside the gene matches. Germline V gene data show CDR1 as ENHRY and CDR2 as SYGVKD. This CDR3 has 12 amino acids. The CDR3 DNA is TGTGCCATCGGCATACAGGGGTCCGAGCAGTACTTC. This codes for CAIGIQGSEQYF.

The V call is TRBV27, the J call TRBJ1-1; 7 bases match TRBD1. Losses at the gene ends were 6 bases for V and 4 bases for J; bases not matched to a gene: 8. This CDR3 is built from 14 residues. CDR1 and CDR2 from the germline V gene are MNHEY and SMNVEV (reference sequence). In DNA form, the CDR3 reads TGTGCCAGCAGCCCGGACAGGAAGGCCACTGAAGCTTTCTTT. Its translation is CASSPDRKATEAFF.

This chain connects TRBV7-2 to TRBJ2-5, with D possibly being TRBD2 (5 bases). Germline V gene lookup returns CDR1 SGHTA and CDR2 FQGNSA. V shed 5 bases and J shed 3 bases, with 13 bases lying between them. The CDR3 is 14 amino acids. This CDR3 reads CASSPRGPEETQYF. CDR3 in DNA: TGTGCCAGCAGCCCTCGGGGTCCGGAAGAGACCCAGTACTTC. Complete variable domain (other parts from reference TRBV7-2 and TRBJ2-5): GAGVSQSPSNKVTEKGKDVELRCDPISGHTALYWYRQSLGQGLEFLIYFQGNSAPDKSGLPSDRFSAERTGGSVSTLTIQRTQQEDSAVYLCASSPRGPEETQYFGPGTRLLVL.

This chain links TRBV5-1 with TRBJ1-1; D not certain. Trimming took 4 bases from V and 0 from J, leaving 10 bases between them. Germline CDR1 reads SGHRS; CDR2 reads YFSETQ. This CDR3 spans 14 amino acids. Written as DNA, the CDR3 is TGCGCCAGCAGCCCCGTGTTGGTGAACACTGAAGCTTTCTTT. Translated, it gives CASSPVLVNTEAFF.

This clone was counted a few times. The chain links TRBV7-8 to TRBJ1-1; D unresolved. The V and J ends lost 2 bases and 6 bases respectively, with 7 bases between them. Germline V gene lookup returns CDR1 SGHVS and CDR2 FQNEAQ. The CDR3 extends over 12 amino acids. The CDR3 nucleotides read TGTGCCAGCAGCTTACTGAGGGCTGAAGCTTTCTTT. Translated, it gives CASSLLRAEAFF.

The chain couples TRBV6-6 to TRBJ1-2, with 8 bases that match TRBD1. Looked up from germline, CDR1 is MNHNY and CDR2 is SVGAGI (reference sequence). V gave up 0 bases and J gave up 4 bases; unmatched junction bases: 4. This CDR3 comprises 15 residues. The DNA of the CDR3 is TGTGCCAGCAGTTACTCGTCTGGACAGGGCTATGGCTACACCTTC. The encoded protein is CASSYSSGQGYGYTF.

This clone appeared a few times. The rearrangement links TRBV6-5 to TRBJ1-1; D is ambiguous. The germline V gene encodes CDR1 MNHEY and CDR2 SVGAGI. The CDR3 has 14 amino acids. V was clipped by 6 bases and J by 1 base, with 12 bases between them. CDR3: CASRVRFRNTEAFF. CDR3 nucleotides: TGTGCCAGCAGGGTAAGGTTTAGGAACACTGAAGCTTTCTTT.

The chain employs TRBV21-1 and TRBJ2-6; the table's D call, TRBD1, was not checked against the DNA. TRBV21-1 is assigned pseudogene status. This CDR3 has 16 residues. CDR3 loop: CASSKAWTGGANVLTF. The CDR3, as DNA: TGTGCCAGCAGCAAAGCGTGGACAGGGGGGGCCAACGTCCTGACTTTC.

The gene calls are TRBV5-1 and TRBJ2-2; D is undetermined. Deletions cut 2 bases from V and 0 bases from J, with 17 bases between. Germline V gene data show CDR1 as SGHRS and CDR2 as YFSETQ. The length of the CDR3 is 18 residues. As DNA, the CDR3 is TGCGCCAGCAGCTTCACTTGGTCATCTTACGCGAACACCGGGGAGCTGTTTTTT. Its protein is CASSFTWSSYANTGELFF.

This clone has just a few counts. The same CDR3 arises from other DNA sequences in this sample as well. For the CDR3, the DNA is TGTGCCAGCAGCGGGACAGGGGAGGTTCAGCCCCAGCATTTT. Encoded protein: CASSGTGEVQPQHF. The chain joins TRBV2 to TRBJ1-5; 10 nucleotides line up with TRBD1. The CDR3 totals 14 residues. Germline V CDR1 and CDR2: SNHLY, FYNNEI. J lost 6 bases, V lost 6 bases, and 5 bases had no gene match.

This clone was detected a few times. J is TRBJ2-3 and V is TRBV7-2; 7 nucleotides match TRBD2. This CDR3 is built from 13 residues. Trimming took 1 base from V and 11 from J; bases not matched to a gene: 6. CDR1 SGHTA and CDR2 FQGNSA come from the germline V gene. DNA for the CDR3: TGTGCCAGCAGCTTAGTAGTACAGCGGGAGCAGTATTTT. This codes for CASSLVVQREQYF.

J is TRBJ2-7 and V is TRBV5-4, with 10 bases that match TRBD1. J lost 5 bases, V lost 3 bases, and 5 bases had no gene match. In germline, CDR1 is SGHNT, CDR2 YYREEE (reference sequence). There are 14 residues in the CDR3. CDR3 protein: CASSSRGQGHEQYF. The CDR3 DNA sequence: TGTGCCAGCAGCTCCAGGGGACAGGGGCACGAGCAGTACTTC.

This clone was seen just once. V usage is TRBV6-4 and J usage is TRBJ2-7; D not resolved. This CDR3 has 14 residues. The V end lost 6 bases, the J end lost 0 bases, and 12 bases lay between the germline ends. CDR1 and CDR2 from the germline V gene are MRHNA and SNTAGT. CDR3: CASSAQPFSYEQYF. The CDR3 nucleotides read TGTGCCAGCAGCGCCCAGCCCTTCTCCTACGAGCAGTACTTC.

This clone was recorded a few times. The V call is TRBV7-8, the J call TRBJ1-2; D is perhaps TRBD1 (6 bases). Trimming took off 5 bases at V and 8 bases at J, with 15 bases between the two ends. The CDR3 length is 13 residues. The germline V gene has CDR1 SGHVS and CDR2 FQNEAQ. CDR3 loop: CASSLPTGPGYTF. DNA for the CDR3: TGTGCCAGCAGCCTACCGACAGGCCCGGGCTACACCTTC. The whole variable domain, remainder taken from reference TRBV7-8 and TRBJ1-2, is GAGVSQSPRYKVAKRGQDVALRCDPISGHVSLFWYQQALGQGPEFLTYFQNEAQLDKSGLPSDRFFAERPEGSVSTLKIQRTQQEDSAVYLCASSLPTGPGYTFGSGTRLTVV.

This clone was observed a few times. The chain recombines TRBV29-1 with TRBJ2-3; 10 bases fit TRBD1. Germline V gene sequence: CDR1 SQVTM, CDR2 ANQGSEA. This CDR3 contains 12 residues. The J segment lost 4 bases and the V segment lost 7 bases, leaving 2 bases of the junction unmatched. CDR3 bases: TGCAGCGGACAGGGGGCCGCAGATACGCAGTATTTT. It yields the protein CSGQGAADTQYF.

This chain connects TRBV2 to TRBJ1-5, with TRBD1 matching 7 bases. The CDR3 length is 13 residues. Looked up from germline, CDR1 is SNHLY and CDR2 is FYNNEI. J was trimmed by 4 bases and V by 10 bases; bases with no gene match: 7. CDR3 in amino acids: CATSRDSNQPQHF. In nucleotides, the CDR3 is TGTGCCACCTCACGGGACAGTAATCAGCCCCAGCATTTT.

This clone appeared a few times. V and J are TRBV21-1 and TRBJ2-7; the table names TRBD1, a call not compared with the DNA. TRBV21-1 is recorded as a pseudogene. The CDR3 runs 16 residues. The CDR3 loop reads CASSKERTGGTYEQYF. The CDR3 DNA reads TGTGCCAGCAGCAAAGAAAGGACAGGAGGAACCTACGAGCAGTACTTC.

V is TRBV4-2 and J is TRBJ2-3; TRBD2 agrees at 11 bases. Per the germline V gene, CDR1 is LGHNA and CDR2 is YNFKEQ. This CDR3 contains 17 residues. Trimming at V came to 0 bases and at J to 4 bases, leaving 6 bases not matched to a gene. The CDR3 coding sequence is TGTGCCAGCAGCCAAGATGTAGCGGGAGGGCTTGCAGATACGCAGTATTTT. It yields the protein CASSQDVAGGLADTQYF.

The rearrangement links TRBV7-9 to TRBJ2-7; 10 bases fit TRBD2. The CDR3 spans 15 residues. After removal of 5 bases from V and 3 bases from J, the junction contained 7 bases not matched to a gene. Germline CDR1 and CDR2: SEHNR and FQNEAQ (reference sequence). The CDR3 DNA reads TGTGCCAGCAGCGAACGGACTAGCGGCTACTACGAGCAGTACTTC. Its translation: CASSERTSGYYEQYF.

J is TRBJ1-5 and V is TRBV27, with D perhaps TRBD1 (5 bases). The germline V gene encodes CDR1 MNHEY and CDR2 SMNVEV (reference sequence). This CDR3 is built from 15 residues. Trimming took off 4 bases at V and 7 bases at J, with 17 bases between the two ends. CDR3: CASSSGGIVGQPQHF. The DNA of the CDR3 is TGTGCCAGCAGTTCGGGGGGAATTGTGGGACAGCCCCAGCATTTT.

A remark on this clone: The same CDR3 arises from other DNA sequences in this sample as well. V gene TRBV7-2 combines with J gene TRBJ2-1; D call uncertain. Germline V gene sequence: CDR1 SGHTA, CDR2 FQGNSA. Between the trimmed V and J ends, which lost 0 bases and 4 bases, there was a span of 7 bases. The CDR3 loop spans 14 amino acids. The CDR3 loop is CASSLAQTYNEQFF. The DNA of the CDR3 is TGTGCCAGCAGCTTAGCGCAGACGTACAATGAGCAGTTCTTC.